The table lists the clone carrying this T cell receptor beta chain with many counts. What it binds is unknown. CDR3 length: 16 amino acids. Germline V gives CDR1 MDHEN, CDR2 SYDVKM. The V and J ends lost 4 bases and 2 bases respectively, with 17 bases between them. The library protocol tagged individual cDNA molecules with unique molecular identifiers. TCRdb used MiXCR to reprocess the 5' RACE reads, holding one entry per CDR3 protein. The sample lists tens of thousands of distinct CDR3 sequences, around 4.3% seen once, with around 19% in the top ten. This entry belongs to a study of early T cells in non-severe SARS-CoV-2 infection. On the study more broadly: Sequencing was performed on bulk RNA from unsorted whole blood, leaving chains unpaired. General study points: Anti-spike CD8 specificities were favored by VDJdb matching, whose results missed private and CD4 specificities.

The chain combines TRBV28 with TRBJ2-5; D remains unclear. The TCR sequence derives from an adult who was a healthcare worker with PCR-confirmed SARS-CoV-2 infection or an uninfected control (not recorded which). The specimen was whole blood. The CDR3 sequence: CASSSPATDRQETQYF. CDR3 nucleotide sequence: TGTGCCAGCAGTTCCCCAGCTACAGATAGACAAGAGACCCAGTACTTC.